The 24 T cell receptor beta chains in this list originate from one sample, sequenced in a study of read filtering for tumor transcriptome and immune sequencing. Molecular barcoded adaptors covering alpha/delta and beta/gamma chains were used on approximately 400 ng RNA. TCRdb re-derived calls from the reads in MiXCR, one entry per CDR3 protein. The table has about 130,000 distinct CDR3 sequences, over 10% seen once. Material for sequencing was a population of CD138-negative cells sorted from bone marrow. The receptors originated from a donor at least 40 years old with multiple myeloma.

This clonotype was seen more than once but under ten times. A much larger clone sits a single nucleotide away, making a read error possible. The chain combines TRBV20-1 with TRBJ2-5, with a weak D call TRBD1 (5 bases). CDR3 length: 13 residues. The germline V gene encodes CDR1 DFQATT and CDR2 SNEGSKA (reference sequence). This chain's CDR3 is CRARELGLQTQYF. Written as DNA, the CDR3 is TGCCGTGCTAGAGAACTGGGGCTGCAGACCCAGTACTTC.

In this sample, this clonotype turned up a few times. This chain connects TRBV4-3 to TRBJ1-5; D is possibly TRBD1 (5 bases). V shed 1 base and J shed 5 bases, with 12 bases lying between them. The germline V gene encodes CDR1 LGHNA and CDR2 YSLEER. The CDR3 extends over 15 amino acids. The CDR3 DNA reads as TGCGCCAGCAGCCAAGGTTGGGGGTGGGATCAGCCCCAGCATTTT. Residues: CASSQGWGWDQPQHF.

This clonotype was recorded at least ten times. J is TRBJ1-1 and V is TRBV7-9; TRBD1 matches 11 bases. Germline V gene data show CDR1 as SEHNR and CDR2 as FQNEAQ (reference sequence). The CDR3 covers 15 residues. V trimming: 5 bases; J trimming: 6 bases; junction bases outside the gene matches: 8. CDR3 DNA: TGTGCCAGCAGCCGACCGGGACAGGGGGGACCTGAAGCTTTCTTT. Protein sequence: CASSRPGQGGPEAFF.

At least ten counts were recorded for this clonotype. The CDR3 reads CASSFQGRVYEQYF. DNA of the CDR3: TGTGCCAGCAGCTTTCAGGGCAGGGTTTACGAGCAGTACTTC. The gene calls are TRBV7-6 and TRBJ2-7; weak D call: TRBD1 (5 bases). Germline V gene data show CDR1 as SGHVS and CDR2 as FNYEAQ. The V end lost 3 bases, the J end lost 4 bases, and 13 bases lay between the germline ends. The CDR3 is 14 amino acids.

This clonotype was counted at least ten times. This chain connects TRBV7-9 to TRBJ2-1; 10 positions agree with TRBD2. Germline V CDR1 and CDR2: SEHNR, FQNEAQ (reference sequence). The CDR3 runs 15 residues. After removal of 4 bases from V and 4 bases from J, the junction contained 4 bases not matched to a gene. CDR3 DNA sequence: TGTGCCAGCAGCTCGGGACTAGCGCTTTACAATGAGCAGTTCTTC. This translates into CASSSGLALYNEQFF.

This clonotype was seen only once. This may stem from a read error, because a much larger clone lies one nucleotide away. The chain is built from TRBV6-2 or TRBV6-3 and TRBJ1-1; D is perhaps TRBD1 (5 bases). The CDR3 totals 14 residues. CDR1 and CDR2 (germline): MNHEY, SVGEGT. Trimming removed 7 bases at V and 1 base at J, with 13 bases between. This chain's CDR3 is CASTLTETNTEAFF. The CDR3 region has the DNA TGTGCCAGCACACTGACAGAGACGAACACTGAAGCTTTCTTT.

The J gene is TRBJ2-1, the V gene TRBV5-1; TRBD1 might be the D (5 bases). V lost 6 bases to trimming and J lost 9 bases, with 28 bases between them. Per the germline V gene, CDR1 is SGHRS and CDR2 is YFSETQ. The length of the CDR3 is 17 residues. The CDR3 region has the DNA TGCGCCAGCAACCATCGGCAGGGCTCAAAGGCGGTTCGTGAGCAGTTCTTC. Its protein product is CASNHRQGSKAVREQFF.

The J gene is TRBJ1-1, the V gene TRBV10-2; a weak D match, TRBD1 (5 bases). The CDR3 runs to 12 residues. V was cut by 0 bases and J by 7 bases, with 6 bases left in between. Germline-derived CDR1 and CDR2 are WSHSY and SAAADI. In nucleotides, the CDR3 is TGCGCCAGCAGTGAGTCGGGGGGTGAAGCTTTCTTT. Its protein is CASSESGGEAFF.

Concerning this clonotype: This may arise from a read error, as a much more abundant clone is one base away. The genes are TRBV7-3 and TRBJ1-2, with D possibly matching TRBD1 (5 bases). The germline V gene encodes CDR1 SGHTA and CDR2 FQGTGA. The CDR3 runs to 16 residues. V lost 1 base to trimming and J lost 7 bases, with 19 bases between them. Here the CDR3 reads CASSLNSGDCLFGYTF. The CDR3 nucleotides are TGTGCCAGCAGCTTAAATTCGGGGGACTGTTTATTTGGCTACACCTTC.

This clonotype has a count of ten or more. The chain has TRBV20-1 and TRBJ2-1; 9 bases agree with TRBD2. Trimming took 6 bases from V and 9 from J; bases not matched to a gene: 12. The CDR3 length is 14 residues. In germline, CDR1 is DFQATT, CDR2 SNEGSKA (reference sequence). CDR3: CSARGPSGNGEQFF. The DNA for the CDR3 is TGCAGTGCGAGGGGGCCTAGCGGGAACGGTGAGCAGTTCTTC.

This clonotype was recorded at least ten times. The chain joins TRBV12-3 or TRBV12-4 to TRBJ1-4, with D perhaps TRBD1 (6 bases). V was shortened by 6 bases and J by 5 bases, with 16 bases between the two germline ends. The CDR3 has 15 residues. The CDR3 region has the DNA TGTGCCAGCAGGCAGGGGTGGGGGGTAAATGAAAAACTGTTTTTT. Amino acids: CASRQGWGVNEKLFF.

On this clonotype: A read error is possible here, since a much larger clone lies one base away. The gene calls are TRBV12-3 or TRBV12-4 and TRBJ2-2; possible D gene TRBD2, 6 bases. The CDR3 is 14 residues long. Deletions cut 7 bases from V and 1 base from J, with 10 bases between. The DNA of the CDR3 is TGTGCCAGCACGCCGCGGGGGAACACCGGGGAGCTGTTTTTT. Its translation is CASTPRGNTGELFF.

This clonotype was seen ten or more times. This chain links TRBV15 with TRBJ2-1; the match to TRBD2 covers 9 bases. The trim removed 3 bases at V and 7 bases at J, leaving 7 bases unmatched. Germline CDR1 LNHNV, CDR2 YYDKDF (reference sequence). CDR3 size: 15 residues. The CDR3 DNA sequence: TGTGCCACCAGCAGCCTAGCGGGGTGGTTAAATGAGCAGTTCTTC. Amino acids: CATSSLAGWLNEQFF. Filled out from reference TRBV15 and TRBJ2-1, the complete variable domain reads DAMVIQNPRYQVTQFGKPVTLSCSQTLNHNVMYWYQQKSSQAPKLLFHYYDKDFNNEADTPDNFQSRRPNTSFCFLDIRSPGLGDTAMYLCATSSLAGWLNEQFFGPGTRLTVL.

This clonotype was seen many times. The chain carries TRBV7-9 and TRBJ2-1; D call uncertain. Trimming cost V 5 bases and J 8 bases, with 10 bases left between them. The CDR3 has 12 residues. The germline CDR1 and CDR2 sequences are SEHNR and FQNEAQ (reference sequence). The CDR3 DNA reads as TGTGCCAGCAGCCCCGACTTCGATGAGCAGTTCTTC. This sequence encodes CASSPDFDEQFF.

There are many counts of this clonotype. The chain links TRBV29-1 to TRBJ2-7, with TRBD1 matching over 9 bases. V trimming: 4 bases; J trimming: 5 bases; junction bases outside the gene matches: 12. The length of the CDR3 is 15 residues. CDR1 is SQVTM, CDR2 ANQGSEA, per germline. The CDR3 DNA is TGCAGCGTTGCTGACAGGGGGACATGGTTGGACGAGCAGTACTTC. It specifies CSVADRGTWLDEQYF.

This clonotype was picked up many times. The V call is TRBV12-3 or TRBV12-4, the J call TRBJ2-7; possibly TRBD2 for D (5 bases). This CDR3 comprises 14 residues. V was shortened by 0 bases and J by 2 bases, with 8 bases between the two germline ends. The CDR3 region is CASSLALGTYEQYF. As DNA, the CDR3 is TGTGCCAGCAGTTTAGCCCTCGGGACCTACGAGCAGTACTTC.

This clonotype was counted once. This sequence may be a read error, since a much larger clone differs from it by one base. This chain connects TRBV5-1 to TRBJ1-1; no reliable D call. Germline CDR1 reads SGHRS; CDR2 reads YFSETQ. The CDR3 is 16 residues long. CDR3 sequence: CASSLRSNLGNTVAFF. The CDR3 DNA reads TGCGCCAGCAGCTTGAGGTCGAACCTAGGGAACACTGTAGCTTTCTTT.

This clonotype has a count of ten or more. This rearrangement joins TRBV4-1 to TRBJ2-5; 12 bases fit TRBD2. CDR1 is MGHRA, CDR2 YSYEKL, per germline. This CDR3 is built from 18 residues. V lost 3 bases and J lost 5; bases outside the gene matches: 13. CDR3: CASSHLPPSGRAGETQYF. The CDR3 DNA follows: TGCGCCAGCAGCCATCTCCCGCCTAGCGGGAGGGCCGGGGAGACCCAGTACTTC.

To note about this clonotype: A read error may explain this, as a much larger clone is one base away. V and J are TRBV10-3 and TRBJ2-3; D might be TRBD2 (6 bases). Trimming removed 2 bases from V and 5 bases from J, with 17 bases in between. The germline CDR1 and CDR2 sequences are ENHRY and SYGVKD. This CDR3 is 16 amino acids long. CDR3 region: CAISEVTGLRLDTQYF. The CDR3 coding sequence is TGTGCCATCAGTGAGGTAACGGGACTGAGGCTAGATACGCAGTATTTT.

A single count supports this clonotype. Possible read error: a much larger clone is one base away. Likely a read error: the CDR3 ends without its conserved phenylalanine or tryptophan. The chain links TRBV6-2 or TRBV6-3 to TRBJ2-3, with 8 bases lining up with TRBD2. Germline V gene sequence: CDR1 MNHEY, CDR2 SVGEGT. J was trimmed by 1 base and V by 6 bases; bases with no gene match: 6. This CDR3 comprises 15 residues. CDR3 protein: CASRSSGKRTDTQYL. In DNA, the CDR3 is TGTGCCAGCAGGAGTAGCGGGAAGCGCACAGATACGCAGTATCTT.

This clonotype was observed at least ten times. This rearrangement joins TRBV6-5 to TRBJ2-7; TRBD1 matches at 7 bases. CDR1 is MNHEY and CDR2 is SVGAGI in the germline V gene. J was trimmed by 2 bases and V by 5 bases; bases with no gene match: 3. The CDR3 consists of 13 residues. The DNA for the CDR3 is TGTGCCAGCAGTAAGACAGGGACCTACGAGCAGTACTTC. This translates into CASSKTGTYEQYF.

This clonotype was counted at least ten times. CDR3 residues: CSVRSGSQGGYEQYF. The CDR3 DNA sequence: TGCAGCGTCCGATCTGGGAGCCAGGGGGGTTACGAGCAGTACTTC. The gene calls are TRBV29-1 and TRBJ2-7; D is perhaps TRBD1 (7 bases). Germline CDR1 is SQVTM and CDR2 is ANQGSEA. The CDR3 consists of 15 residues. V was pared by 6 bases and J by 4 bases, with 22 bases between.

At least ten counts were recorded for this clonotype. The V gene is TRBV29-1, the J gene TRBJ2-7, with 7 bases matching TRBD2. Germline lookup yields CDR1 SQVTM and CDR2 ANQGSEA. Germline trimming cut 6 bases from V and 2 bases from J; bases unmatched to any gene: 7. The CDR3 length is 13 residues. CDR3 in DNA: TGCAGCGTCGGGGGGATCGAGACCTACGAGCAGTACTTC. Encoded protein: CSVGGIETYEQYF.

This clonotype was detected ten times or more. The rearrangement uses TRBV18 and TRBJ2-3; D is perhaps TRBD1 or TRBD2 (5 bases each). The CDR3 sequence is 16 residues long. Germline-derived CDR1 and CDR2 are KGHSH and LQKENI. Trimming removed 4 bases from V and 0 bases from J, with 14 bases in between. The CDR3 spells CASSHSGTPSTDTQYF. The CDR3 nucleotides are TGTGCCAGCTCACACTCCGGGACGCCAAGCACAGATACGCAGTATTTT.